The 4 T cell receptor beta chains below come from one sample, sequenced in a study of T cell responses to AZD1222 COVID-19 vaccine. Data came from immunoSEQ multiplex PCR; TCRdb stores just in-frame clones and leaves some out. The repertoire holds over 90,000 clones, with roughly 86% as singletons. Material: peripheral blood, obtained on day 0 of AZD1222 vaccination. The origin of the receptors is an adult in good health.

This clone was observed once. This chain connects TRBV19 to TRBJ2-5, with 8 bases matching TRBD1. CDR3 size: 16 residues. Germline V gene data show CDR1 as LNHDA and CDR2 as SQIVND (reference sequence). With V trimmed by 1 base and J by 5 bases, 9 bases remained unmatched. The CDR3: CASSIAFAGGLETQYF. CDR3 in DNA: TGTGCCAGTAGTATAGCCTTTGCAGGGGGCCTCGAGACCCAGTACTTC.

V and J are TRBV5-6 and TRBJ2-7; D tentatively fits TRBD1 or TRBD2 (5 bases each). The CDR3 extends over 14 amino acids. V shed 2 bases and J shed 4 bases, with 13 bases lying between them. Germline CDR1 and CDR2: SGHDT and YYEEEE. CDR3 residues: CASSFWGYGYEQYF. The CDR3 DNA reads TGTGCCAGCAGCTTTTGGGGGTACGGTTACGAGCAGTACTTC.

This clone was counted only a few times. The rearrangement links TRBV2 to TRBJ2-2, with D perhaps TRBD1 or TRBD2 (5 bases each). The CDR3 length is 15 residues. CDR1 and CDR2 (germline): SNHLY, FYNNEI. V was cut by 2 bases and J by 4 bases, with 11 bases left in between. The CDR3 sequence is CASSEPGRVTGELFF. The CDR3 DNA reads as TGTGCCAGCAGTGAACCGGGGCGGGTCACCGGGGAGCTGTTTTTT.

The chain joins TRBV18 to TRBJ1-3; D perhaps matches TRBD1 (6 bases). This CDR3 is 16 amino acids long. Trimming pared 8 bases from V and 1 base from J, leaving 18 bases between. Germline CDR1 is KGHSH and CDR2 is LQKENI. This CDR3 reads CASHTGGELSGNTIYF. As DNA, the CDR3 is TGTGCCAGCCACACGGGGGGCGAATTATCTGGAAACACCATATATTTT.